The 30 T cell receptor beta chains given below trace back to one sample, sequenced in a study of T cells in Graves' hyperthyroidism and ophthalmopathy. Template material for amplifying TCR beta CDR3 regions consisted of RNA transcripts. HTBI primers were employed in a first-round RT-PCR of the TCR CDR3. TCRdb passed the multiplex PCR reads through MiXCR, listing each CDR3 protein once. Seen here are about 570,000 distinct CDR3 sequences, around 42% observed once, and the top ten hold under 20%. Sequencing was performed on peripheral blood or thyroid tissue (not recorded which). The receptors originated from an adult woman with Graves' disease, either hyperthyroidism or ophthalmopathy (not recorded which).

The chain links TRBV11-1 to TRBJ1-6; 10 bases are a match to TRBD1. The CDR3 consists of 16 residues. Looked up from germline, CDR1 is SGHAT and CDR2 is FQDESV (reference sequence). The V gene end was trimmed by 6 bases and the J gene end by 4 bases; junction bases not matched to a gene: 6. The CDR3 here is CASSGQGVEYNSPLHF. The CDR3, as DNA: TGTGCCAGCAGTGGACAGGGGGTGGAATATAATTCACCCCTCCACTTT.

The chain uses TRBV10-3 and TRBJ1-1, with 9 positions matching TRBD1. Germline V lookup: CDR1 ENHRY, CDR2 SYGVKD. The CDR3 is 14 amino acids. V lost 6 bases and J lost 5; bases outside the gene matches: 7. The CDR3 is CAIRMDRGRTEAFF. The CDR3, as DNA: TGTGCCATCAGAATGGACAGGGGTAGGACTGAAGCTTTCTTT.

The chain has TRBV20-1 and TRBJ2-5, with TRBD2 identical over 14 bases. Germline lookup yields CDR1 DFQATT and CDR2 SNEGSKA (reference sequence). The V segment lost 3 bases and the J segment 5 bases; nucleotides outside the gene matches: 20. The CDR3 is made up of 20 amino acids. The CDR3 DNA sequence: TGCAGTGCTAGGGGGGATTCGACTAGCGGGAGGGCCTACTTTGGGGAGACCCAGTACTTC. Protein sequence: CSARGDSTSGRAYFGETQYF.

This clonotype came up a few times. The chain employs TRBV7-2 and TRBJ2-7; 8 nucleotides match TRBD1. CDR3 length equals 14 residues. Trimming removed 3 bases from V and 2 bases from J; junction bases left unmatched: 3. Germline CDR1 is SGHTA and CDR2 is FQGNSA. The CDR3 DNA is TGTGCCAGCAGCTTCGACAGGGGTACCTACGAGCAGTACTTC. Protein: CASSFDRGTYEQYF.

This chain links TRBV2 with TRBJ1-2, with 11 nucleotides matching TRBD1. There are 14 residues in the CDR3. Germline-derived CDR1 and CDR2 are SNHLY and FYNNEI. V shed 11 bases, J shed 5 bases, and the junction held 10 bases outside the gene matches. CDR3 loop: CASVRDRGTYGYTF. In nucleotides, the CDR3 is TGTGCCTCAGTAAGGGACAGGGGGACGTATGGCTACACCTTC. Complete variable domain (other parts from reference TRBV2 and TRBJ1-2): EPEVTQTPSHQVTQMGQEVILRCVPISNHLYFYWYRQILGQKVEFLVSFYNNEISEKSEIFDDQFSVERPDGSNFTLKIRSTKLEDSAMYFCASVRDRGTYGYTFGSGTRLTVV.

Points on this clonotype: The junction shows a germline mismatch at one end, possibly a read error. The chain combines TRBV7-8 with TRBJ2-3; D unresolved. This CDR3 is built from 14 residues. Germline-derived CDR1 and CDR2 are SGHVS and FQNEAQ. The CDR3 reads CASSRTRSTDAQYF. For the CDR3, the DNA is TGTGCCAGCAGCCGTACACGGAGCACAGATGCGCAGTATTTT.

The table lists this clonotype with many counts. V gene TRBV9 combines with J gene TRBJ2-5; tentative D call: TRBD2 (6 bases). Germline V CDR1 and CDR2: SGDLS, YYNGEE. The CDR3 runs 14 residues. V lost 2 bases to trimming and J lost 1 base, with 9 bases between them. CDR3 region: CASSVAGLQETQYF. CDR3 DNA: TGTGCCAGCAGCGTTGCGGGACTCCAAGAGACCCAGTACTTC.

About this clonotype: The junction differs from germline at one of its ends, possibly a read error. This rearrangement joins TRBV13 to TRBJ2-6; TRBD1 matches at 7 bases. The CDR3 is 17 residues long. Germline assignment: CDR1 PRHDT and CDR2 FYEKMQ (reference sequence). CDR3: CASSWDRTRAGVNVLTF. Written as DNA, the CDR3 is TGTGCCAGCAGCTGGGACAGAACTAGGGCTGGGGTCAACGTCCTGACTTTC.

The chain uses TRBV29-1 and TRBJ2-5; D unclear. CDR3 length equals 9 residues. Germline CDR1 reads SQVTM; CDR2 reads ANQGSEA. V was shortened by 3 bases and J by 5 bases, with 1 base between the two germline ends. The CDR3 nucleotides read TGCAGCGTTGATGAGACCCAGTACTTC. Translation gives CSVDETQYF.

The rearrangement uses TRBV20-1 and TRBJ1-5; 9 bases are a match to TRBD1. The CDR3 runs 13 residues. The junction had 6 bases not matched to a gene; V was cut back by 7 bases and J by 5 bases. From germline, CDR1 is DFQATT and CDR2 SNEGSKA (reference sequence). The CDR3 DNA reads as TGCAGTGTATCAGGGACAGGGCATCAGCCCCAGCATTTT. It yields the protein CSVSGTGHQPQHF.

This clonotype occurred many times. The chain combines TRBV7-9 with TRBJ1-6, with D hard to call. This CDR3 contains 14 residues. With 5 bases removed from V and 8 bases from J, the gap between germline ends came to 13 bases. Germline CDR1 and CDR2: SEHNR and FQNEAQ (reference sequence). The CDR3 DNA reads TGTGCCAGCAGCCCCACCTCTCCTTATTCACCCCTCCACTTT. It yields the protein CASSPTSPYSPLHF. The full variable domain, completed using reference TRBV7-9 and TRBJ1-6, is DTGVSQNPRHKITKRGQNVTFRCDPISEHNRLYWYRQTLGQGPEFLTYFQNEAQLEKSRLLSDRFSAERPKGSFSTLEIQRTEQGDSAMYLCASSPTSPYSPLHFGNGTRLTVT.

The chain couples TRBV5-5 to TRBJ2-7; 12 bases agree with TRBD1. Germline V gene lookup returns CDR1 SGHKS and CDR2 YYEKEE (reference sequence). CDR3 length: 15 residues. Losses at the gene ends were 7 bases for V and 4 bases for J; bases not matched to a gene: 9. The CDR3 DNA follows: TGTGCCAGCCTCGGGACAGGGGGCGTTGGGTACGAGCAGTACTTC. Its translation is CASLGTGGVGYEQYF. Full variable domain (missing parts from reference TRBV5-5 and TRBJ2-7): DAGVTQSPTHLIKTRGQQVTLRCSPISGHKSVSWYQQVLGQGPQFIFQYYEKEERGRGNFPDRFSARQFPNYSSELNVNALLLGDSALYLCASLGTGGVGYEQYFGPGTRLTVT.

The genes are TRBV28 and TRBJ1-1; the D is unclear. The CDR3 contains 11 residues. V was cut by 4 bases and J by 7 bases, with 7 bases left in between. The germline V gene encodes CDR1 MDHEN and CDR2 SYDVKM. CDR3: CASSYPSEAFF. CDR3 in DNA: TGTGCCAGCAGTTATCCCAGTGAAGCTTTCTTT.

This clonotype was detected ten times or more. V is TRBV7-9 and J is TRBJ2-5; D gene uncertain. Germline V gene lookup returns CDR1 SEHNR and CDR2 FQNEAQ (reference sequence). V lost 8 bases, J lost 0 bases, and 16 bases lay in between. CDR3 length equals 15 residues. The CDR3 DNA reads as TGTGCCAGCGGTCTTGGCTCGGGCAACCAAGAGACCCAGTACTTC. It translates to CASGLGSGNQETQYF.

Many counts were recorded for this clonotype. Since a much larger clone is just one base distant, this may be a read error. DNA for the CDR3: TGTGCCAGTAGTATCGGGACCTATGGCCACACCTTC. Protein: CASSIGTYGHTF. The genes are TRBV19 and TRBJ1-2; maybe TRBD1 (5 bases). Germline CDR1 reads LNHDA; CDR2 reads SQIVND (reference sequence). This CDR3 is 12 amino acids long.

This clonotype has at least ten counts. This rearrangement joins TRBV19 to TRBJ1-5; no reliable D call. CDR3 size: 15 residues. With 5 bases removed from V and 0 bases from J, the gap between germline ends came to 11 bases. CDR1 LNHDA and CDR2 SQIVND come from the germline V gene (reference sequence). CDR3 in DNA: TGTGCCAGTAGTTGGTCAAGTTATAGCAATCAGCCCCAGCATTTT. Translating it yields CASSWSSYSNQPQHF. The variable domain in full, with the rest retrieved from reference TRBV19 and TRBJ1-5, is DGGITQSPKYLFRKEGQNVTLSCEQNLNHDAMYWYRQDPGQGLRLIYYSQIVNDFQKGDIAEGYSVSREKKESFPLTVTSAQKNPTAFYLCASSWSSYSNQPQHFGDGTRLSIL.

This clonotype was seen once. Since a much larger clone is just one base distant, this may be a read error. CDR3 region: CASSQLDRKQEIQYF. CDR3 DNA sequence: TGTGCCAGCAGCCAACTCGACAGAAAGCAAGAGATCCAGTACTTC. This chain joins TRBV6-5 and TRBJ2-5, with D perhaps matching TRBD1 (5 bases). Germline CDR1 MNHEY, CDR2 SVGAGI. The CDR3 has 15 amino acids.

V gene TRBV28 combines with J gene TRBJ1-5; D gene ambiguous. In germline, CDR1 is MDHEN, CDR2 SYDVKM. V lost 2 bases and J lost 0, with 11 bases in between. The length of the CDR3 is 16 residues. The CDR3 reads CASSLSLGYSNQPQHF. As DNA, the CDR3 is TGTGCCAGCAGTTTAAGTTTGGGTTATAGCAATCAGCCCCAGCATTTT.

This sequence joins TRBV7-6 and TRBJ2-7; D may match TRBD1 or TRBD2 (5 bases each). This CDR3 contains 14 residues. From germline, CDR1 is SGHVS and CDR2 FNYEAQ. The V end was cut by 0 bases, the J end by 6 bases, with 12 bases between. The CDR3 nucleotides read TGTGCCAGCAGCTTAGCGTCGCTGGGGACCGAGCAGTACTTC. Amino acid sequence: CASSLASLGTEQYF. The whole variable domain, remainder taken from reference TRBV7-6 and TRBJ2-7, is GAGVSQSPRYKVTKRGQDVALRCDPISGHVSLYWYRQALGQGPEFLTYFNYEAQQDKSGLPNDRFSAERPEGSISTLTIQRTEQRDSAMYRCASSLASLGTEQYFGPGTRLTVT.

This clonotype was observed many times. V and J are TRBV4-1 and TRBJ2-7; 11 nucleotides line up with TRBD2. Germline CDR1 reads MGHRA; CDR2 reads YSYEKL. J was trimmed by 1 base and V by 1 base; bases with no gene match: 3. The CDR3 is 16 residues long. CDR3 loop: CASSQAGTSGSYEQYF. Here the CDR3 DNA reads TGCGCCAGCAGCCAAGCTGGGACTAGCGGATCCTACGAGCAGTACTTC.

The rearrangement joins TRBV20-1 to TRBJ2-7; 13 bases map to TRBD2. V lost 5 bases, J lost 3 bases, and 10 bases stayed unmatched. The CDR3 sequence is 16 residues long. The V gene's germline CDR1 is DFQATT and CDR2 SNEGSKA (reference sequence). DNA for the CDR3: TGCAGTGCTCCAGGACTAGCGGGAGAATTAAGCTACGAGCAGTACTTC. It specifies CSAPGLAGELSYEQYF.

In this sample, this clonotype turned up many times. The chain recombines TRBV5-1 with TRBJ2-7; D perhaps matches TRBD2 (5 bases). This CDR3 contains 14 residues. Trimming shortened V by 6 bases and J by 3 bases, and 16 bases separated the two germline ends. Germline V CDR1 and CDR2: SGHRS, YFSETQ. The CDR3 here is CASKAASRNYEQYF. The CDR3 DNA follows: TGCGCCAGCAAAGCGGCTAGCCGTAACTACGAGCAGTACTTC. Full variable domain (outside the CDR3, taken from reference TRBV5-1 and TRBJ2-7): KAGVTQTPRYLIKTRGQQVTLSCSPISGHRSVSWYQQTPGQGLQFLFEYFSETQRNKGNFPGRFSGRQFSNSRSEMNVSTLELGDSALYLCASKAASRNYEQYFGPGTRLTVT.

The rearrangement uses TRBV7-2 and TRBJ1-6; D uncertain. Germline CDR1 is SGHTA and CDR2 is FQGNSA. The CDR3 is made up of 15 amino acids. V lost 5 bases and J lost 8, with 16 bases in between. The DNA for the CDR3 is TGTGCCAGCAGCCTTAACCTGGGTTCGGATTCACCCCTCCACTTT. Protein sequence: CASSLNLGSDSPLHF. Supplemented by reference TRBV7-2 and TRBJ1-6, the full variable domain reads GAGVSQSPSNKVTEKGKDVELRCDPISGHTALYWYRQSLGQGLEFLIYFQGNSAPDKSGLPSDRFSAERTGGSVSTLTIQRTQQEDSAVYLCASSLNLGSDSPLHFGNGTRLTVT.

The chain joins TRBV28 to TRBJ1-3, with TRBD1 identical over 7 bases. Germline V CDR1 and CDR2: MDHEN, SYDVKM. The CDR3 extends over 16 amino acids. V lost 6 bases, J lost 0 bases, and 8 bases stayed unmatched. The CDR3 is CASSHRDRYSGNTIYF. CDR3 coding DNA: TGTGCCAGCAGCCATCGGGACAGATACTCTGGAAACACCATATATTTT.

This clonotype has more than one count but fewer than ten. The chain combines TRBV6-6 with TRBJ1-2, with TRBD1 matching 7 bases. Germline-derived CDR1 and CDR2 are MNHNY and SVGAGI (reference sequence). The CDR3 totals 12 residues. After removal of 3 bases from V and 6 bases from J, the junction contained 1 base not matched to a gene. The CDR3 sequence is CASSYDRDGYTF. Written as DNA, the CDR3 is TGTGCCAGCAGTTATGACAGGGATGGCTACACCTTC.

V usage is TRBV19 and J usage is TRBJ2-6; D might be TRBD1 (5 bases). The CDR3 sequence is 10 residues long. CDR1 and CDR2 from the germline V gene are LNHDA and SQIVND (reference sequence). The germline V and J ends were trimmed by 11 bases and 15 bases, with 14 bases remaining between them. CDR3 nucleotide sequence: TGTGCCCCCTCGACAGAGGACCTGACTTTC. This sequence encodes CAPSTEDLTF. Combining the CDR3 with reference TRBV19 and TRBJ2-6 gives the whole variable domain DGGITQSPKYLFRKEGQNVTLSCEQNLNHDAMYWYRQDPGQGLRLIYYSQIVNDFQKGDIAEGYSVSREKKESFPLTVTSAQKNPTAFYLCAPSTEDLTFGAGSRLTVL.

This clonotype appeared a few times. The CDR3 DNA sequence: TGTGCCAGTAGTGCCAGTCATGGCTACACCTTC. Its translation: CASSASHGYTF. V gene TRBV19 combines with J gene TRBJ1-2; D is unresolved. The CDR3 is 11 amino acids. Germline-derived CDR1 and CDR2 are LNHDA and SQIVND (reference sequence). The germline V and J ends were trimmed by 5 bases and 6 bases, with 7 bases remaining between them.

This chain joins TRBV2 and TRBJ1-4; D gene ambiguous. Looked up from germline, CDR1 is SNHLY and CDR2 is FYNNEI. The CDR3 has 15 amino acids. Deletions cut 6 bases from V and 7 bases from J, with 18 bases between. The CDR3, as DNA: TGTGCCAGCAGCCCTACGGACGGGATCGGTGAAAAACTGTTTTTT. Amino acid sequence: CASSPTDGIGEKLFF.

The rearrangement links TRBV9 to TRBJ1-1, with a tentative D call TRBD1 (5 bases). This CDR3 is built from 15 residues. Looked up from germline, CDR1 is SGDLS and CDR2 is YYNGEE. V was trimmed by 0 bases and J by 4 bases, leaving 13 bases between them. CDR3 sequence reads: CASSVGSGGVTEAFF. CDR3 bases: TGTGCCAGCAGCGTAGGGTCCGGGGGGGTCACTGAAGCTTTCTTT.

At least ten counts were recorded for this clonotype. The V and J genes are TRBV6-5 and TRBJ1-2, with 8 positions matching TRBD1. CDR3 length: 11 amino acids. The germline CDR1 and CDR2 sequences are MNHEY and SVGAGI. Losses at the gene ends were 5 bases for V and 9 bases for J; bases not matched to a gene: 2. CDR3 sequence (DNA): TGTGCCAGCAGTGACAGGGGAAGCTACACCTTC. Translating gives CASSDRGSYTF.